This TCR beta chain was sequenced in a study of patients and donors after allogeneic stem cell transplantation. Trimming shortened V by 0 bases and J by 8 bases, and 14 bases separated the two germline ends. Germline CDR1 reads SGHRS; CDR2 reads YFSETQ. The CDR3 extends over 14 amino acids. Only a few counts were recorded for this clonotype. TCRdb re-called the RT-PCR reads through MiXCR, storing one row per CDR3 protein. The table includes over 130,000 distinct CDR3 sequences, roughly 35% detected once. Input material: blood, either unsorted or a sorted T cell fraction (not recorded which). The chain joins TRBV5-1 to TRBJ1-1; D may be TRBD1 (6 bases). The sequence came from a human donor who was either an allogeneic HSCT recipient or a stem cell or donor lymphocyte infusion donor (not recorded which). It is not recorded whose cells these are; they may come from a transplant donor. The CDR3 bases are TGCGCCAGCAGCTTGGTACAGGGTTTAGGGGAAGCTTTCTTT. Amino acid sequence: CASSLVQGLGEAFF.